The 20 T cell receptor beta chains listed next were all sequenced from one sample in a study of blood T cell repertoires in COVID-19. Sequencing used immunoSEQ multiplex PCR; TCRdb keeps in-frame clones, though not all of them. The sample contains about 140,000 clones, just over 85% of which appear only once. What was sequenced was peripheral blood. The receptors stem from a woman aged 55-70 years with acute or convalescent COVID-19.

The genes are TRBV6-5 and TRBJ1-6, with 7 bases that match TRBD1. With 5 bases clipped from V and 4 bases from J, the junction kept 5 bases outside the gene matches. From germline, CDR1 is MNHEY and CDR2 SVGAGI. The CDR3 length is 15 residues. The CDR3: CASSQTGIYNSPLHF. The DNA of the CDR3 is TGTGCCAGCAGTCAGACAGGGATATATAATTCACCCCTCCACTTT.

The chain uses TRBV30 and TRBJ1-4; the D is unclear. V gave up 3 bases and J gave up 4 bases, with 9 bases separating them. Germline V CDR1 and CDR2: GTSNPN, SVGIG (reference sequence). There are 13 residues in the CDR3. The CDR3 nucleotides are TGTGCCTGGAGGCTAGGAAGTAATGAAAAACTGTTTTTT. It yields the protein CAWRLGSNEKLFF.

The V gene is TRBV6-2 or TRBV6-3, the J gene TRBJ1-2; 7 bases are shared with TRBD1. Germline V gives CDR1 MNHEY, CDR2 SVGEGT. J gave up 3 bases and V 6 bases, and 13 bases lay outside the gene matches. The length of the CDR3 is 16 residues. DNA for the CDR3: TGTGCCAGCAGCAACGGCGCCCGAACAGGGGACTATGGCTACACCTTC. This sequence encodes CASSNGARTGDYGYTF.

The J gene is TRBJ2-2, the V gene TRBV19; possibly TRBD1 for D (5 bases). Trimming shortened V by 1 base and J by 1 base, and 7 bases separated the two germline ends. The CDR3 consists of 15 residues. Germline loops: CDR1 LNHDA, CDR2 SQIVND (reference sequence). CDR3: CASSIGGQNTGELFF. CDR3 nucleotide sequence: TGTGCCAGTAGTATAGGTGGACAGAACACCGGGGAGCTGTTTTTT.

The V call is TRBV7-2, the J call TRBJ2-1; D might be TRBD1 (6 bases). The V gene's germline CDR1 is SGHTA and CDR2 FQGNSA. The CDR3 is made up of 13 amino acids. The V end was cut by 7 bases, the J end by 9 bases, with 16 bases between. Written as DNA, the CDR3 is TGTGCCAGCAACCACAGGGTTGAGGCTGAGCAGTTCTTC. This translates into CASNHRVEAEQFF.

This clone was observed a single time. The chain links TRBV7-3 to TRBJ1-5, with 9 bases aligning to TRBD1. The germline V gene encodes CDR1 SGHTA and CDR2 FQGTGA. V shed 3 bases, J shed 4 bases, and the junction held 1 base outside the gene matches. This CDR3 has 14 residues. CDR3 bases: TGTGCCAGCAGCTTTGGGACAGGGAATCAGCCCCAGCATTTT. The encoded protein is CASSFGTGNQPQHF.

The chain links TRBV6-5 to TRBJ1-1, with 8 bases matching TRBD1. V gave up 6 bases and J gave up 0 bases; unmatched junction bases: 3. This CDR3 comprises 14 residues. Germline values: CDR1 MNHEY, CDR2 SVGAGI. The CDR3 region has the DNA TGTGCCAGCAGGCAGGGGGCAATGAACACTGAAGCTTTCTTT. Its translation is CASRQGAMNTEAFF.

This chain joins TRBV9 and TRBJ1-2; TRBD1 aligns across 7 bases. The germline V gene encodes CDR1 SGDLS and CDR2 YYNGEE. There are 14 residues in the CDR3. V gave up 3 bases and J gave up 4 bases; unmatched junction bases: 6. The CDR3 here is CASSAEGATYGYTF. CDR3 sequence (DNA): TGTGCCAGCAGCGCGGAGGGGGCGACCTATGGCTACACCTTC.

This sequence joins TRBV19 and TRBJ1-2, with D perhaps matching TRBD1 (6 bases). Trimming shortened V by 1 base and J by 1 base, and 7 bases separated the two germline ends. Looked up from germline, CDR1 is LNHDA and CDR2 is SQIVND (reference sequence). CDR3 length: 14 amino acids. CDR3: CASSIGQVNYGYTF. The CDR3 DNA reads TGTGCCAGTAGTATAGGACAGGTTAACTATGGCTACACCTTC.

The chain carries TRBV19 and TRBJ2-4, with TRBD1 as a possible D gene (6 bases). CDR3 length equals 15 residues. Trimming cost V 4 bases and J 4 bases, with 14 bases left between them. In germline, CDR1 is LNHDA, CDR2 SQIVND (reference sequence). In DNA form, the CDR3 reads TGTGCCAGTAGTAGGACAGCGTCACTTAAAAACATTCAGTACTTC. It yields the protein CASSRTASLKNIQYF.

This chain joins TRBV15 and TRBJ1-1; perhaps TRBD1 as D (6 bases). Looked up from germline, CDR1 is LNHNV and CDR2 is YYDKDF (reference sequence). Deletions cut 3 bases from V and 8 bases from J, with 13 bases between. This CDR3 is 13 amino acids long. The CDR3 protein is CATSSYRTDEAFF. CDR3 nucleotide sequence: TGTGCCACCAGCAGCTATCGGACAGACGAAGCTTTCTTT.

This chain connects TRBV5-4 to TRBJ2-5; D gene uncertain. Germline values: CDR1 SGHNT, CDR2 YYREEE (reference sequence). Between the trimmed V and J ends, which lost 2 bases and 5 bases, there was a span of 10 bases. CDR3 length: 13 residues. The CDR3 loop is CASSFPGHETQYF. The CDR3 DNA follows: TGTGCCAGCAGCTTTCCGGGTCACGAGACCCAGTACTTC.

In its sample, this clone was seen once. This sequence joins TRBV29-1 and TRBJ1-2; 7 positions agree with TRBD1. The ends lost 4 bases at V and 8 bases at J; junction bases unmatched: 7. CDR3 length: 12 amino acids. Germline lookup yields CDR1 SQVTM and CDR2 ANQGSEA. CDR3: CSVGTGLKGYTF. The CDR3 DNA sequence: TGCAGCGTTGGGACAGGTTTAAAGGGCTACACCTTC. Based on the CDR3 plus reference TRBV29-1 and TRBJ1-2, the full variable domain is SAVISQKPSRDICQRGTSLTIQCQVDSQVTMMFWYRQQPGQSLTLIATANQGSEATYESGFVIDKFPISRPNLTFSTLTVSNMSPEDSSIYLCSVGTGLKGYTFGSGTRLTVV.

The rearrangement uses TRBV6-5 and TRBJ1-6, with a possible D match to TRBD1 (6 bases). The ends were cut back, 6 bases at V and 5 bases at J, with 11 bases in the middle. There are 14 residues in the CDR3. The germline V gene has CDR1 MNHEY and CDR2 SVGAGI. The CDR3 bases are TGTGCCAGCAGAAGGACAGTGGATAATTCACCCCTCCACTTT. It translates to CASRRTVDNSPLHF.

This chain connects TRBV6-5 to TRBJ2-5, with D maybe TRBD1 (6 bases). The V end lost 0 bases, the J end lost 9 bases, and 11 bases lay between the germline ends. CDR3 length equals 13 residues. Germline V gene lookup returns CDR1 MNHEY and CDR2 SVGAGI. CDR3 loop: CASSYSQGKAQYF. DNA for the CDR3: TGTGCCAGCAGTTACTCGCAGGGGAAGGCCCAGTACTTC.

With respect to this clone: The same CDR3 arises from other DNA sequences in this sample as well. The chain carries TRBV11-3 and TRBJ2-3; 8 bases line up with TRBD2. V lost 5 bases to trimming and J lost 3 bases; unmatched junction nucleotides: 10. Germline lookup yields CDR1 SGHNT and CDR2 YENEEA. The CDR3 length is 16 residues. CDR3 protein: CASSLGTSGRTDTQYF. In DNA, the CDR3 is TGTGCCAGCAGCCTCGGCACTAGCGGTAGAACAGATACGCAGTATTTT.

The genes are TRBV5-1 and TRBJ2-7; TRBD2 aligns across 7 bases. The trim removed 5 bases at V and 2 bases at J, leaving 13 bases unmatched. The CDR3 length is 16 residues. Germline CDR1 SGHRS, CDR2 YFSETQ. This CDR3 reads CASRSASGILPYEQYF. In DNA, the CDR3 is TGCGCCAGCAGGTCGGCGAGCGGGATTCTCCCCTACGAGCAGTACTTC.

The rearrangement links TRBV19 to TRBJ1-1, with TRBD1 as a possible D gene (5 bases). Germline V gene lookup returns CDR1 LNHDA and CDR2 SQIVND (reference sequence). This CDR3 has 13 residues. Trimming stripped 3 bases from V and 4 bases from J, with 9 bases between. The CDR3 here is CASSIGGGTEAFF. CDR3 bases: TGTGCCAGTAGTATTGGGGGGGGCACTGAAGCTTTCTTT.

This clone has only a few counts. The V call is TRBV5-1, the J call TRBJ2-2, with 8 positions matching TRBD1. V was clipped by 4 bases and J by 4 bases; unmatched bases: 6. The CDR3 length is 15 residues. The V gene's germline CDR1 is SGHRS and CDR2 YFSETQ. The CDR3 nucleotides are TGCGCCAGCAGCCCGGCGGACAGGGCCACCGGGGAGCTGTTTTTT. Protein product: CASSPADRATGELFF.

The gene calls are TRBV7-2 and TRBJ2-1; 9 bases align to TRBD2. The length of the CDR3 is 15 residues. Germline assignment: CDR1 SGHTA and CDR2 FQGNSA. J lost 3 bases, V lost 6 bases, and 6 bases had no gene match. Written as DNA, the CDR3 is TGTGCCAGCAGGGTAGCGGGGGAGAACTACAATGAGCAGTTCTTC. It specifies CASRVAGENYNEQFF.